The 12 T cell receptor beta chains given below trace back to one sample, sequenced in a study of tumor and adjacent non-tumor tissue in lung cancer. The library came from three nested PCR rounds adapted from ARM-PCR protocols. MiXCR was run by TCRdb on the multiplex PCR reads, yielding one entry per CDR3 protein. The sample has 75,000 to 80,000 distinct CDR3 sequences, 65% to 90% seen once. This sample's RNA came from whole unsorted tissue. Specimen: lung tumor tissue. All receptors derive from a woman aged 45-59 years with non-small cell lung cancer.

As to this clonotype: At one boundary the junction diverges from the germline segment, which might be a read error. The chain couples TRBV29-1 to TRBJ1-2; TRBD1 might be the D (6 bases). CDR1 SQVTM and CDR2 ANQGSEA come from the germline V gene. The CDR3 runs 14 residues. The CDR3 protein is CSVGLVGAIDGYPF. In nucleotides, the CDR3 is TGCAGCGTTGGCCTCGTGGGGGCCATCGATGGCTACCCTTTC. The complete variable domain, with remaining parts taken from reference TRBV29-1 and TRBJ1-2, reads SAVISQKPSRDICQRGTSLTIQCQVDSQVTMMFWYRQQPGQSLTLIATANQGSEATYESGFVIDKFPISRPNLTFSTLTVSNMSPEDSSIYLCSVGLVGAIDGYPFGSGTRLTVV.

V usage is TRBV10-2 and J usage is TRBJ2-2; 13 bases agree with TRBD2. This CDR3 is 15 amino acids long. V was pared by 6 bases and J by 14 bases, with 12 bases of the junction left unmatched. The germline gives CDR1 WSHSY, CDR2 SAAADI. The CDR3 loop is CASRGTSGNTGDLFF. CDR3 nucleotide sequence: TGCGCCAGCAGGGGGACTAGCGGGAACACCGGAGATCTGTTTTTT.

Turning to this clonotype: One end of the junction varies from germline; a read error may be responsible. This sequence joins TRBV11-2 and TRBJ2-6, with TRBD2 as a possible D gene (5 bases). Germline values: CDR1 SGHAT, CDR2 FQNNGV. The CDR3 totals 15 residues. This CDR3 reads CASTLLSSGVNVLTF. CDR3 DNA: TGTGCCAGTACCTTGTTAAGCTCCGGGGTCAACGTCCTGACTTTC.

As to this clonotype: Given the absence of the conserved phenylalanine or tryptophan at the CDR3 end, a read error is likely. V and J are TRBV11-2 and TRBJ2-2; no definite D call. The CDR3 covers 14 residues. CDR1 is SGHAT and CDR2 is FQNNGV in the germline V gene. Trimming pared 1 base from V and 11 bases from J, leaving 14 bases between. The CDR3 sequence is CASSLVPGLGELFS. In nucleotides, the CDR3 is TGTGCCAGCAGCTTAGTGCCCGGCCTCGGAGAGCTGTTTTCT.

Notes on this clonotype: No conserved phenylalanine or tryptophan ends this CDR3, so it is likely a read error. V usage is TRBV29-1 and J usage is TRBJ2-3; D remains ambiguous. The CDR3 has 12 amino acids. The germline CDR1 and CDR2 sequences are SQVTM and ANQGSEA. Trimming pared 3 bases from V and 8 bases from J, leaving 12 bases between. CDR3 bases: TGCAGCGTTGACCTGTGGGCAGGTACGCAGTATTAT. It specifies CSVDLWAGTQYY.

The chain recombines TRBV20-1 with TRBJ2-2; 7 nucleotides match TRBD2. V shed 1 base, J shed 10 bases, and the junction held 9 bases outside the gene matches. The germline V gene encodes CDR1 DFQATT and CDR2 SNEGSKA (reference sequence). The CDR3 is made up of 14 amino acids. CDR3: CSARGAGVQEELFF. DNA for the CDR3: TGCAGTGCTAGAGGGGCGGGAGTCCAGGAGGAGCTGTTTTTT.

Ten or more counts support this clonotype. The chain combines TRBV28 with TRBJ1-5, with D unclear. Germline CDR1 MDHEN, CDR2 SYDVKM. Trimming removed 1 base from V and 9 bases from J, with 7 bases in between. CDR3 length: 12 residues. This CDR3 is CASSLSVSPQHF. In DNA, the CDR3 is TGTGCCAGCAGTTTATCGGTGTCGCCCCAGCATTTT.

Details on this clonotype: One junction end disagrees with the germline gene, perhaps due to a read error. The chain links TRBV29-1 to TRBJ2-3, with TRBD1 matching over 7 bases. Germline V gene data show CDR1 as SQVTM and CDR2 as ANQGSEA. The CDR3 runs 13 residues. CDR3 in amino acids: CSVGTELTDTQYF. CDR3 in DNA: TGCAGCGTGGGGACAGAGTTAACAGATACGCAATATTTT.

This clonotype appeared a few times. This sequence may be a read error, since a much larger clone differs from it by one base. This chain joins TRBV5-4 and TRBJ2-3; D gene uncertain. Germline values: CDR1 SGHNT, CDR2 YYREEE (reference sequence). This CDR3 comprises 15 residues. V was pared by 0 bases and J by 0 bases, with 8 bases between. The CDR3 coding sequence is TGTGCCAGCAGCTTGGTGCAGAGAAGCACAGATACGCAGTATTTT. Amino acid sequence: CASSLVQRSTDTQYF.

This clonotype is medium-sized within its sample. The V and J genes are TRBV6-2 or TRBV6-3 and TRBJ1-2; TRBD1 agrees at 8 bases. CDR1 and CDR2 from the germline V gene are MNHEY and SVGEGT. Germline trimming cut 2 bases from V and 4 bases from J; bases unmatched to any gene: 3. This CDR3 has 14 residues. CDR3 protein: CASSYQGASYGYTF. CDR3 nucleotides: TGTGCCAGCAGTTACCAGGGGGCGAGCTATGGCTACACCTTC.

As for this clonotype: One end of the junction is discordant with germline, which a read error may explain. The chain couples TRBV20-1 to TRBJ2-1; TRBD2 matches at 9 bases. The CDR3 loop spans 15 amino acids. The germline CDR1 and CDR2 sequences are DFQATT and SNEGSKA (reference sequence). The CDR3 sequence: CNARPGLAFGDEHFF. For the CDR3, the DNA is TGCAATGCTAGACCGGGACTAGCATTCGGGGATGAGCACTTCTTC.

The count of this clonotype is one. At one end the junction does not follow the germline gene, possibly because of a read error. The rearrangement uses TRBV29-1 and TRBJ1-1; weak D call: TRBD1 (5 bases). The CDR3 covers 13 residues. Germline V lookup: CDR1 SQVTM, CDR2 ANQGSEA. The CDR3 loop is CCVAGKMNTVAFF. The CDR3, as DNA: TGCTGCGTAGCAGGGAAAATGAACACTGTAGCTTTCTTT.